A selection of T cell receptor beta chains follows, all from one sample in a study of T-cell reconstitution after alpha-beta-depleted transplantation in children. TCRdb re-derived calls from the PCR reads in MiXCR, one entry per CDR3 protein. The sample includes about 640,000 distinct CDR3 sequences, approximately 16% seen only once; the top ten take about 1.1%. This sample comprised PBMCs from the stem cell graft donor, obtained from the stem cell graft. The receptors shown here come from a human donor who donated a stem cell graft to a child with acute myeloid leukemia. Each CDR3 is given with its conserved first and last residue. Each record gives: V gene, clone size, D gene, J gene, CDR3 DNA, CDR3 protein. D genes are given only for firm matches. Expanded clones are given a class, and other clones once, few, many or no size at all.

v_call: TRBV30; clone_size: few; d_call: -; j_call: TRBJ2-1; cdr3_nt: TGTGTTGGGGTCCAGGGATCGACCTACAATGAGCAGTTCTTC; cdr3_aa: CVGVQGSTYNEQFF
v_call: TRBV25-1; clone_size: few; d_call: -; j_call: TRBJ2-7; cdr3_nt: TGTGCCAGCCTTCTTAAGGACAGAAACTCCTACGAGCAGTACTTC; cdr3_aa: CASLLKDRNSYEQYF
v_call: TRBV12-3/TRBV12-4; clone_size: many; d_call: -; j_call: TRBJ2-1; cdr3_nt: TGTGCCAGCAGTCTCCCTGGCGGTGAGCAGTTCTTC; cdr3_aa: CASSLPGGEQFF
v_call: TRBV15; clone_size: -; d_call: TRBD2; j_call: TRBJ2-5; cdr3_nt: TGTGCCACCAGCACACCTGCCGGACTAGCGGGGGAGTCGTCCAGTGAGACCCAGTACTTC; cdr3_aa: CATSTPAGLAGESSSETQYF
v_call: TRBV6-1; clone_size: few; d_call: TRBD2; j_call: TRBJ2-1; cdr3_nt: TGTGCCAGCAGTAGACTAGCGGACACAACCTACAATGAGCAGTTCTTC; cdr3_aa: CASSRLADTTYNEQFF
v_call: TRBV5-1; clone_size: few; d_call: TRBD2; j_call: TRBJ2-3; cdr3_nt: TGCGCCAGCAGCTGGGGACTAGCGGGGGGTTACAGCACGACAGATACGCAGTATTTT; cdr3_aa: CASSWGLAGGYSTTDTQYF
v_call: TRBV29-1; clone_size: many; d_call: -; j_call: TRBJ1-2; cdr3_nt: TGCAGCGTTGGCGGGGTCTTTGGCTACACCTTC; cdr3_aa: CSVGGVFGYTF
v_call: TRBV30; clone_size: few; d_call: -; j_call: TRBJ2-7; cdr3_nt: TGTGCCTGGAGTGAGGGAAGGGGGAACAACGAGCAGTACTTC; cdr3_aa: CAWSEGRGNNEQYF
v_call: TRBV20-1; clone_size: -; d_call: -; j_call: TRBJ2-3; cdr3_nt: TGCAGTGCTAGAGCGGCCCACGCTGAAGGGGCCGCCACAGATACGCAGTATTTT; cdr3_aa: CSARAAHAEGAATDTQYF
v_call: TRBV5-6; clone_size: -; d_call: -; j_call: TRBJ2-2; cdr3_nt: TGTGCCAGCAGCTTGAGTCGCGAGGCCGGGGAGCTGTTTTTT; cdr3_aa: CASSLSREAGELFF
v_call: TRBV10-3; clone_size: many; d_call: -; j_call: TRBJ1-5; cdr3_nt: TGTGCCATCAGAAAAGACGGGTATAGCAATCAGCCCCAGCATTTT; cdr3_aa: CAIRKDGYSNQPQHF
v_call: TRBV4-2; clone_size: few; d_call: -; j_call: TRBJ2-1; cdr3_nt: TGTGCCAGCAGCCAAGATATGTTACCGACCAATGAGCAGTTCTTC; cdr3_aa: CASSQDMLPTNEQFF
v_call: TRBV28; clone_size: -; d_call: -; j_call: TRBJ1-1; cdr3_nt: TGTGCCAGCAGTTCCACCTACGTTCCGGGGGTGGTAAACACTGAAGCTTTCTTT; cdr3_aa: CASSSTYVPGVVNTEAFF
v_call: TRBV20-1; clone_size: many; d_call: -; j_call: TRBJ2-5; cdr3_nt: TGCAGTGCAAGTGTGACCGGACAGTTGGCGGCCCAGTACTTC; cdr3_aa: CSASVTGQLAAQYF
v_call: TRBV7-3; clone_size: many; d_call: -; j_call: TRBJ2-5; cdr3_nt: TGTGCCAGCAGCTTAGGGCCGATCGGGGAGACCCAGTACTTC; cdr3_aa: CASSLGPIGETQYF
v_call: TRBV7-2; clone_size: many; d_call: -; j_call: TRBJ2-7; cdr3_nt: TGTGCCAGCAGCTTAACAGACTACTACGAGCAGTACTTC; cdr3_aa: CASSLTDYYEQYF